What follows are 13 T cell receptor beta chains derived from one specimen sequenced in a study of shared clonotypes between healthy human individuals. The repertoire was sequenced with immunoSEQ multiplex PCR; TCRdb's copy has only in-frame clones and lacks some. The sample consists of about a million clones, approximately 76% of them appearing once. Sequenced input: memory CD4+ T cells sorted from blood. Subset reported: CD45RA-negative fraction. These receptors were collected from a man aged 18 to 29 in good health.

In this sample, this clone turned up a few times. The J gene is TRBJ1-2, the V gene TRBV6-5; D gene unclear. V lost 2 bases and J lost 4, with 8 bases in between. This CDR3 comprises 13 residues. The germline gives CDR1 MNHEY, CDR2 SVGAGI. In DNA, the CDR3 is TGTGCCAGCAGTTACGGAGTCCCCTATGGCTACACCTTC. Amino acids: CASSYGVPYGYTF.

This clone has just a few counts. The gene calls are TRBV4-1 and TRBJ1-4; TRBD1 matches 7 bases. Germline trimming cut 1 base from V and 3 bases from J; bases unmatched to any gene: 5. CDR3 length equals 16 residues. The germline CDR1 and CDR2 sequences are MGHRA and YSYEKL. This chain's CDR3 is CASSQGMGQPNEKLFF. In nucleotides, the CDR3 is TGCGCCAGCAGCCAAGGGATGGGACAGCCTAATGAAAAACTGTTTTTT.

This clone has a handful of counts. The rearrangement uses TRBV6-5 and TRBJ2-7; D assignment may be TRBD1 or TRBD2 (5 bases each). The germline V gene encodes CDR1 MNHEY and CDR2 SVGAGI. With 6 bases removed from V and 7 bases from J, the gap between germline ends came to 19 bases. This CDR3 contains 14 residues. This CDR3 is CASSPGRMFVEQYF. CDR3 sequence (DNA): TGTGCCAGCAGCCCGGGACGAATGTTCGTGGAGCAGTACTTC.

This rearrangement joins TRBV10-1 to TRBJ2-7; 7 bases align to TRBD1. This CDR3 region has 14 residues. V shed 6 bases, J shed 4 bases, and the junction held 9 bases outside the gene matches. Germline V CDR1 and CDR2: WNHNN, SYGVQD (reference sequence). For the CDR3, the DNA is TGCGCCAGCAGCCTCCCGGGACAGCTATACGAGCAGTACTTC. Its protein product is CASSLPGQLYEQYF.

This clone was counted only a few times. V is TRBV5-1 and J is TRBJ2-1; 10 bases line up with TRBD1. Germline V gene data show CDR1 as SGHRS and CDR2 as YFSETQ. Trimming removed 1 base from V and 6 bases from J; junction bases left unmatched: 1. The CDR3 spans 14 residues. In nucleotides, the CDR3 is TGCGCCAGCAGCTTGCGGACAGGGGGCAATGAGCAGTTCTTC. Its protein is CASSLRTGGNEQFF.

The chain combines TRBV2 with TRBJ2-1; perhaps TRBD2 as D (5 bases). CDR1 SNHLY and CDR2 FYNNEI come from the germline V gene. The CDR3 runs to 15 residues. V was shortened by 4 bases and J by 1 base, with 11 bases between the two germline ends. The CDR3 coding sequence is TGTGCCAGCAGTGGAGAGGGCGGGTCCTACAATGAGCAGTTCTTC. Its translation is CASSGEGGSYNEQFF.

The rearrangement links TRBV7-2 to TRBJ2-1; 11 nucleotides agree with TRBD2. Looked up from germline, CDR1 is SGHTA and CDR2 is FQGNSA. V lost 4 bases, J lost 2 bases, and 4 bases stayed unmatched. This CDR3 is 16 amino acids long. The CDR3 loop is CASSSLSGGAYNEQFF. The CDR3 nucleotides are TGTGCCAGCAGCTCCCTTAGCGGGGGGGCCTACAATGAGCAGTTCTTC.

The chain recombines TRBV7-9 with TRBJ2-3, with 13 bases matching TRBD2. V trimming: 2 bases; J trimming: 8 bases; junction bases outside the gene matches: 16. CDR3 length: 19 amino acids. Germline V gene sequence: CDR1 SEHNR, CDR2 FQNEAQ (reference sequence). CDR3 in amino acids: CASSLTSGRANQRAGTQYF. The CDR3 DNA is TGTGCCAGCAGCTTAACTAGCGGGAGGGCCAACCAACGGGCAGGTACGCAGTATTTT.

The chain is built from TRBV29-1 and TRBJ2-7; D is perhaps TRBD2 (6 bases). The germline V gene encodes CDR1 SQVTM and CDR2 ANQGSEA. The CDR3 loop spans 12 amino acids. The V and J ends lost 8 bases and 3 bases respectively, with 14 bases between them. Here the CDR3 DNA reads TGCAGCATCCGGGCGGGATACTACGAGCAGTACTTC. It yields the protein CSIRAGYYEQYF.

CDR3 coding DNA: TGTGCCAGCAGCAGGACTTTCTACAATGAGCAGTTCTTC. Its translation is CASSRTFYNEQFF. The chain is built from TRBV27 and TRBJ2-1; D possibly corresponds to TRBD2 (5 bases). V was trimmed by 6 bases and J by 3 bases, leaving 9 bases between them. CDR1 MNHEY and CDR2 SMNVEV come from the germline V gene (reference sequence). The CDR3 contains 13 residues.

This clone was detected many times. The chain links TRBV4-1 to TRBJ2-1, with 10 bases identical to TRBD2. V was pared by 4 bases and J by 5 bases, with 5 bases of the junction left unmatched. The germline gives CDR1 MGHRA, CDR2 YSYEKL. The CDR3 loop spans 15 amino acids. The CDR3: CASSPAGGQHNEQFF. The CDR3 region has the DNA TGCGCCAGCAGCCCAGCGGGGGGGCAGCACAATGAGCAGTTCTTC.

The V and J genes are TRBV19 and TRBJ2-3; D possibly uses TRBD1 or TRBD2 (5 bases each). Trimming left V 4 bases short and J 0 bases short, with 11 bases between. This CDR3 region has 15 residues. The germline CDR1 and CDR2 sequences are LNHDA and SQIVND (reference sequence). CDR3 protein: CASSKKRDSTDTQYF. In nucleotides, the CDR3 is TGTGCCAGTAGTAAAAAACGGGACAGCACAGATACGCAGTATTTT.

This clone is a singleton in its sample. V gene TRBV7-2 combines with J gene TRBJ2-4; D unclear. CDR1 is SGHTA, CDR2 FQGNSA, per germline. This CDR3 is built from 15 residues. V lost 1 base to trimming and J lost 8 bases, with 15 bases between them. The DNA for the CDR3 is TGTGCCAGCAGCTTAGAGTATGGGCGGTGGGACATTCAGTACTTC. As protein: CASSLEYGRWDIQYF.